A selection of T cell receptor beta chains follows, all from one sample in a study of blood T cell repertoires in COVID-19. Repertoires were generated with immunoSEQ multiplex PCR, while TCRdb's copy carries only in-frame clones and drops some. This sample has some 240,000 clones; around nine tenths occur once, and the top ten carry around 0.84%. Sequencing used peripheral blood. The receptors were sampled from a man aged 55 to 70 with COVID-19, enrolled during active disease. Both conserved end residues are part of each CDR3. D genes are given only for firm matches. Expanded clones get a size class; other rows say once, few or many, or leave the size out.

.,TRBV28,TRBD1,TRBJ1-6,CASRYRGLNSPLHF,TGTGCCAGCAGGTACAGGGGGCTTAATTCACCCCTCCACTTT
.,TRBV3-1/TRBV3-2,.,TRBJ2-2,CASSQSFQVKDGELFF,TGTGCCAGCAGCCAATCTTTCCAGGTGAAGGACGGGGAGCTGTTTTTT
once,TRBV27,TRBD1,TRBJ1-3,CASSSGTAGNTIYF,TGTGCCAGCAGTTCAGGGACAGCTGGAAACACCATATATTTT
.,TRBV6-6,.,TRBJ1-2,CASSYSNQGASYGYTF,TGTGCCAGCAGTTACTCGAACCAGGGCGCGAGCTATGGCTACACCTTC
once,TRBV11-2,TRBD1,TRBJ2-7,CASSSQGLNYEQYF,TGTGCCAGCAGCTCACAGGGGTTAAACTACGAGCAGTACTTC
once,TRBV11-3,TRBD2,TRBJ2-1,CASSSSGGLAGENEQFF,TGTGCCAGCAGCTCCTCAGGGGGACTAGCGGGAGAGAATGAGCAGTTCTTC
.,TRBV15,TRBD1,TRBJ1-2,CATSRGDSSYGYTF,TGTGCCACCAGCAGGGGGGACAGTTCCTATGGCTACACCTTC
once,TRBV3-1/TRBV3-2,TRBD2,TRBJ2-3,CASSPLSAGADPDTQYF,TGTGCCAGCAGCCCGTTATCAGCGGGGGCGGACCCAGATACGCAGTATTTT
.,TRBV18,TRBD1,TRBJ2-7,CASSSQTGVDEQYF,TGTGCCAGCTCATCTCAGACAGGGGTGGACGAGCAGTACTTC
.,TRBV5-5,TRBD1,TRBJ2-7,CASSIGQGAREQYF,TGTGCCAGCAGCATTGGACAGGGGGCTAGGGAGCAGTACTTC
.,TRBV10-3,TRBD1,TRBJ1-1,CAINTEGQGNTEAFF,TGTGCCATCAATACAGAAGGACAGGGGAACACTGAAGCTTTCTTT
once,TRBV7-9,TRBD1,TRBJ2-2,CASSNRDSNTGELFF,TGTGCCAGCAGCAACCGGGACAGTAACACCGGGGAGCTGTTTTTT
.,TRBV19,.,TRBJ1-3,CASSRDRDFGNTIYF,TGTGCCAGTAGTAGAGACCGGGACTTTGGAAACACCATATATTTT
.,TRBV12-3/TRBV12-4,.,TRBJ1-1,CASRDTYTEAFF,TGTGCCAGCCGGGACACCTACACTGAAGCTTTCTTT
.,TRBV20-1,.,TRBJ2-3,CSASGQGDLGQYF,TGCAGTGCTAGTGGGCAGGGTGATTTAGGGCAGTATTTT
few,TRBV11-2,.,TRBJ2-2,CASSFRSSVLGGELFF,TGTGCCAGCAGCTTTCGATCTAGCGTTCTCGGGGGGGAGCTGTTTTTT
.,TRBV28,.,TRBJ1-3,CASSLFQGNTIYF,TGTGCCAGCAGTTTATTCCAGGGAAACACCATATATTTT
.,TRBV7-9,.,TRBJ1-2,CASSSDIRLNYGYTF,TGTGCCAGCAGCTCCGATATCAGACTTAACTATGGCTACACCTTC
few,TRBV6-6,.,TRBJ1-1,CASSYSAGVAFF,TGTGCCAGCAGTTACTCTGCAGGGGTAGCTTTCTTT
.,TRBV30,.,TRBJ2-7,CAWSDRVWAYEQYF,TGTGCCTGGAGTGACAGGGTATGGGCTTACGAGCAGTACTTC
.,TRBV27,.,TRBJ1-1,CASSFQAQGAEAFF,TGTGCCAGCAGTTTTCAGGCCCAAGGGGCTGAAGCTTTCTTT
.,TRBV5-1,.,TRBJ2-1,CASSLALATYNEQFF,TGCGCCAGCAGCTTGGCACTAGCAACTTACAATGAGCAGTTCTTC
.,TRBV5-1,.,TRBJ1-3,CASSLGQTGNTIYF,TGCGCCAGCAGCTTGGGACAGACTGGAAACACCATATATTTT
.,TRBV6-1,.,TRBJ2-4,CASSEAFGVGAKNIQYF,TGTGCCAGCAGTGAAGCGTTTGGAGTAGGCGCCAAAAACATTCAGTACTTC
.,TRBV4-1,.,TRBJ2-5,CASSHDVEETQYF,TGCGCCAGCAGCCACGATGTAGAGGAGACCCAGTACTTC
.,TRBV3-1/TRBV3-2,.,TRBJ1-1,CASSQSGVWNTEAFF,TGTGCCAGCAGCCAGTCAGGGGTCTGGAACACTGAAGCTTTCTTT
.,TRBV28,TRBD1,TRBJ1-5,CASSFGGRGVDQPQHF,TGTGCCAGCAGTTTTGGAGGCAGGGGGGTAGATCAGCCCCAGCATTTT
.,TRBV9,.,TRBJ2-7,CASSPGGVPSYEQYF,TGTGCCAGCAGTCCAGGCGGGGTACCCTCCTACGAGCAGTACTTC
.,TRBV5-4,TRBD2,TRBJ2-7,CASSDSGTSWGEQYF,TGTGCCAGCAGTGACTCCGGGACTAGCTGGGGCGAGCAGTACTTC
.,TRBV4-2,.,TRBJ1-2,CASSQAVQNYGYTF,TGTGCCAGCAGCCAAGCTGTACAGAACTATGGCTACACCTTC
.,TRBV4-3,.,TRBJ1-3,CASSQDSVVTGRIGSSGNTIYF,TGCGCCAGCAGCCAAGATTCAGTTGTGACAGGCCGTATCGGGTCCTCTGGAAACACCATATATTTT
.,TRBV29-1,TRBD1,TRBJ1-1,CSVRTGVDTTEAFF,TGCAGCGTTAGAACAGGGGTAGATACAACTGAAGCTTTCTTT
.,TRBV18,TRBD2,TRBJ2-1,CASSPSGGAGNEQFF,TGTGCCAGCTCACCAAGCGGGGGGGCTGGGAATGAGCAGTTCTTC
.,TRBV14,.,TRBJ2-3,CASRMPGQEQYF,TGTGCCAGCAGAATGCCGGGACAAGAGCAGTATTTT
.,TRBV10-2,TRBD2,TRBJ2-7,CASSESLAGGPHEQYF,TGCGCCAGCAGTGAGAGCCTAGCGGGAGGGCCCCACGAGCAGTACTTC
.,TRBV12-2,.,TRBJ1-1,CASRFVAGTNTEAFF,TGTGCAAGTCGCTTTGTCGCAGGAACTAACACTGAAGCTTTCTTT
.,TRBV15,.,TRBJ2-2,CATSRDPYGELFF,TGTGCCACCAGCAGAGACCCCTATGGGGAGCTGTTTTTT
.,TRBV4-3,.,TRBJ1-3,CASSQVDRSSGNTIYF,TGCGCCAGCAGCCAAGTTGACAGGAGCTCTGGAAACACCATATATTTT
.,TRBV19,.,TRBJ1-2,CASSIPGARFYGYTF,TGTGCCAGTAGTATACCAGGGGCGCGCTTCTATGGCTACACCTTC
.,TRBV9,TRBD2,TRBJ2-7,CASSVTAGVYEQYF,TGTGCCAGCAGCGTTACGGCGGGAGTGTACGAGCAGTACTTC
.,TRBV6-1,.,TRBJ1-6,CASSEALGALGGSPLHF,TGTGCCAGCAGTGAAGCGCTCGGGGCCTTGGGAGGATCACCCCTCCACTTT
.,TRBV4-1,.,TRBJ1-3,CASSPAGGGSGNTIYF,TGCGCCAGCAGCCCAGCGGGGGGTGGCTCTGGAAACACCATATATTTT
.,TRBV6-1,TRBD1,TRBJ2-1,CASSEGLGTANNEQFF,TGTGCCAGCAGTGAGGGCCTCGGGACAGCAAACAATGAGCAGTTCTTC
once,TRBV7-2,.,TRBJ2-1,CASRSPGAAHNEQFF,TGTGCCAGCAGATCCCCTGGGGCCGCCCACAATGAGCAGTTCTTC
.,TRBV2,TRBD1,TRBJ2-7,CASSVLGSDRGAFGYEQYF,TGTGCCAGCAGTGTTCTAGGTTCCGACAGGGGAGCCTTCGGCTACGAGCAGTACTTC
.,TRBV9,.,TRBJ1-2,CASSPRGGNYGYTF,TGTGCCAGCAGCCCGAGAGGGGGTAACTATGGCTACACCTTC
.,TRBV19,.,TRBJ1-5,CASTGTLLGNQPQHF,TGTGCCAGTACCGGGACTCTACTGGGCAATCAGCCCCAGCATTTT
.,TRBV19,.,TRBJ2-7,CASSIAQSYEQYF,TGTGCCAGTAGTATCGCACAGTCCTACGAGCAGTACTTC
.,TRBV6-5,.,TRBJ2-4,CASGALIFGRQYF,TGTGCCAGCGGGGCTCTTATTTTTGGCCGTCAGTACTTC
.,TRBV4-2,.,TRBJ1-3,CASSQDHRTASNTIYF,TGTGCCAGCAGCCAAGATCATCGGACAGCGAGTAACACCATATATTTT
.,TRBV5-1,.,TRBJ1-2,CASSLDSPRKGYTF,TGCGCCAGCAGCTTAGACAGCCCAAGGAAGGGCTACACCTTC
.,TRBV7-2,TRBD1,TRBJ2-7,CASSLDRYSPEQYF,TGTGCCAGCAGTTTGGACAGGTACTCACCCGAGCAGTACTTC
once,TRBV27,.,TRBJ2-5,CASSPIPGHVETQYF,TGTGCCAGCAGTCCAATACCGGGACATGTGGAGACCCAGTACTTC
.,TRBV19,.,TRBJ2-3,CASSSVDTQYF,TGTGCCAGTAGTTCGGTGGATACGCAGTATTTT